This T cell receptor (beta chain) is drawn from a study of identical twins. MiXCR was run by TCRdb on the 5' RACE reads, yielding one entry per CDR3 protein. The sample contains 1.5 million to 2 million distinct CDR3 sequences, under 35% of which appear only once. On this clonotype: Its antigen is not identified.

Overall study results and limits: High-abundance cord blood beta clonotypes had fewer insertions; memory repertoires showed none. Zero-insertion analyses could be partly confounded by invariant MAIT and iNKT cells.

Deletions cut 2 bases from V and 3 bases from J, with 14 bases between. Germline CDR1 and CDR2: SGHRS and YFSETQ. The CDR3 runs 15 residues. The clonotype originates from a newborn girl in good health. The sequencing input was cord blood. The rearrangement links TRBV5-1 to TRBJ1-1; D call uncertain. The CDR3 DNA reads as TGCGCCAGCAGCTTACAGCCCACCGGGGACACTGAAGCTTTCTTT. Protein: CASSLQPTGDTEAFF.